This entry features one T cell receptor beta chain sequence. Its antigen specificity is not known. No base quality values were provided; no much bigger clone lies one nucleotide off. The sample belongs to a study of T cells in Graves' hyperthyroidism and ophthalmopathy (dated by TCRdb to between 2019 and 2020). About the study as a whole: Peripheral blood samples were taken at initial diagnosis, before any treatment was given. TCR V-J signatures able to tell the groups apart were searched for in a discovery cohort of 90 to 100 patients, of whom more than 40 had Graves' ophthalmopathy and around 58 had stable Graves' hyperthyroidism. Whether ophthalmopathy could be predicted prospectively was tested in an independent validation cohort made up of approximately 19 hyperthyroidism patients plus 17 patients who later progressed to ophthalmopathy. The approximately 100 discovery patients were divided at random into training and test sets in a 7:3 ratio. The study also compared thyroid tissue and blood T-cell repertoires from a handful of Graves' hyperthyroidism patients. Once sampling was done, hyperthyroidism patients were given methimazole at a starting dose of 30 mg daily, whereas ophthalmopathy patients were given high-dose intravenous methylprednisolone. The paper describes TCR Vbeta CDR3 sequencing of 135 peripheral blood samples, made up of 43 ophthalmopathy patients, some 76 hyperthyroidism patients and around 17 progressor patients.

The TCR beta CDR3 regions were amplified from RNA transcripts. For the first round of RT-PCR on the TCR CDR3, the HTBI primer set was used together with the Qiagen OneStep RT-PCR kit. The libraries were constructed in a second round of multiplex PCR and then size-selected and purified. The libraries were sequenced on an Illumina HiSeq2000 using paired-end 100 bp reads. The original pipeline was this. SOAPnuke was used to process the raw data, throwing out any read that contained adapters or uncalled bases, had a mean Phred below 15, or lacked an exact constant-primer or identifier match. COPE v1.2.5 was used to merge high-quality paired reads, and clonotypes were defined as unique nucleotide sequences. Clonotypes were aligned to IMGT TRBV, TRBD and TRBJ reference segments using MiTCR v1.1. The analysis included only V-J combinations with a frequency above 0.0001, which together covered over 98% of the repertoires. The TCS score was defined as the ratio of F50 (clonal expansion) to E x V (chaos), calculated using BLOSUM62-based TCRdist between CDR3 peptides within each V-J. Welch's t-statistics and random forest reduced some 510 V-J features to about 12, which were used in a naive Bayes classifier (R e1071). TCRdb redid the processing of the public reads, applying fastp at Q25 and MiXCR, and retained in-frame beta chains. Every distinct CDR3 protein forms one entry, paired with its most common genes and DNA. The V and J calls here are based on TCRdb, not the publication. The sample table contains under 350,000 distinct CDR3 sequences; only one count was recorded for less than 30% of them. The leading ten clones occupy about 30% of the sample.

What the work shows at the level of the full study, not this receptor alone: In cross-validation, a model built on a 13 V-J signature told ophthalmopathy apart from stable hyperthyroidism with approximately 90% sensitivity and around 84% specificity, and in testing the same model reached 80%/75%. No statistical method was used to set the sample size in advance, and investigators knew the group allocation. Blood samples also contained most of the expanded thyroid clonotypes (frequency above 0.001), which suggests that blood repertoires may reflect thyroid immune responses. In validation, the model predicted progression to ophthalmopathy a median of approximately 6.3 months before onset, with about 64% sensitivity and about 72% specificity.

Hyperthyroidism patients were newly diagnosed, with disease duration under 2 months, and aged 18 to 65 years. Patients with uncontrolled infections, other autoimmune diseases, pregnancy or lactation were excluded. Diagnoses were based on clinical symptoms, serum thyroxine and TRAb, thyroid ultrasound and orbital computed tomography. Blood from progressor patients was drawn when they were first diagnosed with hyperthyroidism, before any ophthalmopathy symptoms appeared. Ficoll-Paque density gradient centrifugation was used to isolate PBMCs from about 10 ml of fresh peripheral blood. Progressor patients were defined as those initially diagnosed with Graves' hyperthyroidism in whom ophthalmopathy developed during follow-up. Trizol reagent was used to extract total RNA, and RNA quality was then checked on an Agilent 2100 Bioanalyzer. V is cut back by 4 bases and J by 3 bases, with 9 bases in the junction unmatched. Counted from cysteine to phenylalanine, this CDR3 has 15 amino acids. CDR3 DNA is the only sequence kept; it has 45 bases, read in frame from the first base. CDR1 and CDR2, looked up from the germline V gene, are MGHRA and YSYEKL.

This clonotype originated in a man aged 40-55 years with Graves' hyperthyroidism that later progressed to Graves' ophthalmopathy. The chain was built from TRBV4-1 and TRBJ2-7, with 7 bases matching TRBD2. Sequencing was performed on blood. CDR3 reads: CASSPGLGAYYEQYF. The nucleotides are TGCGCCAGCAGCCCTGGACTAGGCGCCTACTACGAGCAGTACTTC.